This entry features one T cell receptor beta chain sequence. The data are from a study of blood T cell repertoires in COVID-19. Study information: From the United States, Italy and Spain came samples of acute and convalescent COVID-19. PBMCs, B-cell-depleted T cells, or T cells were the source of the cDNA or gDNA that made up the material.

In the original analysis: The assay estimated nucleated cells by amplifying reference gene primers. Sequencing used immunoSEQ multiplex PCR; TCRdb keeps in-frame clones, though not all of them. V, J and clone size are taken as reported in that table, and D and trimming were inferred from the DNA itself. The repertoire includes around 180,000 clones, 88% of them detected once, and roughly 26% sits in the top ten. Germline V CDR1 and CDR2: MNHEY, SVGAGI. The CDR3 length is 12 residues. V was trimmed by 5 bases and J by 3 bases, leaving 7 bases between them. V gene TRBV6-5 combines with J gene TRBJ1-1; D call uncertain. This TCR was recovered from a man aged 55 to 70 with acute or convalescent COVID-19. The specimen sequenced was peripheral blood. The CDR3 DNA sequence: TGTGCCAGCAGTAGACATTACACTGAAGCTTTCTTT. Translating it yields CASSRHYTEAFF.